The present T cell receptor (beta chain) was sequenced within a study of cytomegalovirus exposure and HLA in healthy donors. V was pared by 0 bases and J by 4 bases, with 8 bases of the junction left unmatched. This CDR3 contains 17 residues. Looked up from germline, CDR1 is SGDLS and CDR2 is YYNGEE. It was with 60 Vbeta and 13 Jbeta primers that the PCR ran. TCRdb's copy holds only in-frame clones and misses some; the assay was immunoSEQ multiplex PCR. The sample lists about 140,000 clones; around 75% were seen once. Concerning this clone itself: Antigen unknown.

The study, taken as a whole, reports: Using the classifier, cytomegalovirus status was reportedly diagnosed with high specificity and sensitivity.

The receptor was isolated from a man aged 35-49 years in good health and CMV-seronegative. The source material was PBMCs. The rearrangement uses TRBV9 and TRBJ1-2, with 11 nucleotides matching TRBD1. The CDR3 sequence: CASSVDGTGGGVYGYTF. The CDR3 DNA sequence: TGTGCCAGCAGCGTAGACGGGACAGGGGGAGGGGTCTATGGCTACACCTTC.